One and the same sample provided the 26 T cell receptor beta chains below, sequenced in a study of PD-1 blockade in classical Hodgkin lymphoma. Data came from immunoSEQ multiplex PCR; TCRdb stores just in-frame clones and leaves some out. The sample holds tens of thousands of clones, roughly 86% seen once. Time point defined: cycle 4 day 1 (C4D1), after less than 7 weeks of nivolumab. Each patient experienced a relapse that followed autologous stem cell transplantation, and brentuximab vedotin exposure varied. Sequencing was performed on peripheral blood mononuclear cells (PBMCs), taken before the fourth cycle of nivolumab. The receptors derive from a human donor with classical Hodgkin lymphoma.

The chain combines TRBV5-4 with TRBJ2-4; 11 bases line up with TRBD2. Germline CDR1 SGHNT, CDR2 YYREEE (reference sequence). The CDR3 runs 15 residues. The V gene end was trimmed by 0 bases and the J gene end by 7 bases; junction bases not matched to a gene: 3. CDR3 sequence (DNA): TGTGCCAGCAGCTTGGGAGGACTAGCGGGTAACATTCAGTACTTC. This encodes CASSLGGLAGNIQYF.

The chain couples TRBV5-1 to TRBJ2-7, with TRBD1 matching 9 bases. Germline values: CDR1 SGHRS, CDR2 YFSETQ. CDR3 length: 15 residues. V shed 4 bases and J 3 bases; nucleotides not matched to a gene: 8. In nucleotides, the CDR3 is TGCGCCAGCAGCACCCATGGACAGGGGAACTACGAGCAGTACTTC. This translates into CASSTHGQGNYEQYF.

In this sample, this clone turned up a few times. This chain joins TRBV28 and TRBJ1-1; D not certain. The CDR3 extends over 12 amino acids. V was shortened by 2 bases and J by 4 bases, with 5 bases between the two germline ends. The germline V gene encodes CDR1 MDHEN and CDR2 SYDVKM. The CDR3: CASSLQATEAFF. As DNA, the CDR3 is TGTGCCAGCAGTTTACAGGCCACTGAAGCTTTCTTT.

This chain links TRBV10-2 with TRBJ2-5; D remains ambiguous. Trimming removed 6 bases from V and 4 bases from J, with 3 bases in between. Germline-derived CDR1 and CDR2 are WSHSY and SAAADI. The CDR3 totals 10 residues. The CDR3: CASSAETQYF. The CDR3 nucleotides read TGCGCCAGCAGCGCAGAGACCCAGTACTTC.

The chain joins TRBV6-6 to TRBJ2-3; D is unclear. The CDR3 consists of 13 residues. Germline assignment: CDR1 MNHNY and CDR2 SVGAGI (reference sequence). Deletions cut 10 bases from V and 5 bases from J, with 16 bases between. The CDR3 reads CATTDHFGDTQYF. The CDR3 DNA reads TGTGCCACCACGGACCACTTTGGAGATACGCAGTATTTT.

V and J are TRBV6-5 and TRBJ1-2; 7 bases map to TRBD1. J lost 1 base, V lost 6 bases, and 5 bases had no gene match. This CDR3 is built from 14 residues. CDR1 MNHEY and CDR2 SVGAGI come from the germline V gene. Written as DNA, the CDR3 is TGTGCCAGCAGGCTGGACAGGAATAACTATGGCTACACCTTC. It codes for CASRLDRNNYGYTF.

The chain joins TRBV28 to TRBJ1-1; 7 bases are a match to TRBD1. The germline CDR1 and CDR2 sequences are MDHEN and SYDVKM. The J segment lost 4 bases and the V segment lost 4 bases, leaving 6 bases of the junction unmatched. The CDR3 runs 14 residues. The CDR3 reads CASSSQGVITEAFF. Written as DNA, the CDR3 is TGTGCCAGCAGTTCGCAGGGGGTGATCACTGAAGCTTTCTTT. The full variable domain, with the rest looked up from reference TRBV28 and TRBJ1-1, is DVKVTQSSRYLVKRTGEKVFLECVQDMDHENMFWYRQDPGLGLRLIYFSYDVKMKEKGDIPEGYSVSREKKERFSLILESASTNQTSMYLCASSSQGVITEAFFGQGTRLTVV.

Worth noting for this clone: The junction does not match germline at one end; this may be a read error. The chain carries TRBV11-2 and TRBJ2-7, with 12 nucleotides matching TRBD2. CDR1 and CDR2 (germline): SGHAT, FQNNGV. There are 13 residues in the CDR3. CDR3 DNA: TGTGCCAGCAGCTCCCGACTAGCGGGAGAGCCTATGTTC. Protein product: CASSSRLAGEPMF.

This chain connects TRBV29-1 to TRBJ1-2; TRBD1 agrees at 9 bases. This CDR3 comprises 15 residues. Germline lookup yields CDR1 SQVTM and CDR2 ANQGSEA. V was clipped by 4 bases and J by 5 bases; unmatched bases: 11. CDR3: CSVGLHPGQGYGYTF. The CDR3 DNA reads as TGCAGCGTTGGCCTTCACCCCGGACAGGGGTATGGCTACACCTTC.

This chain joins TRBV6-5 and TRBJ1-6; 8 nucleotides match TRBD1. Germline CDR1 is MNHEY and CDR2 is SVGAGI. The V and J ends lost 2 bases and 8 bases, in that order; junction bases with no gene match: 5. The CDR3 contains 15 residues. The CDR3 sequence: CASSYLTGVDSPLHF. DNA of the CDR3: TGTGCCAGCAGTTACCTGACAGGGGTGGATTCACCCCTCCACTTT.

The gene calls are TRBV9 and TRBJ2-1, with D tentatively TRBD2 (5 bases). This CDR3 comprises 13 residues. V was trimmed by 3 bases and J by 7 bases, leaving 11 bases between them. The germline gives CDR1 SGDLS, CDR2 YYNGEE. Here the CDR3 DNA reads TGTGCCAGCAGCGCCACCTCGGGAAATGAGCAGTTCTTC. It codes for CASSATSGNEQFF.

V is TRBV6-1 and J is TRBJ2-7; D is uncertain. Germline V gene data show CDR1 as MNHNS and CDR2 as SASEGT. The CDR3 runs to 13 residues. The V gene lost 4 bases and the J gene lost 6 bases, with 13 bases spanning the gap. CDR3 in DNA: TGTGCCAGCAGTGGCGACCCCATGAGCGAGCAGTACTTC. Amino acid sequence: CASSGDPMSEQYF.

In DNA form, the CDR3 reads TGTGCCAGCAGCCCGCGGACAGGGGCTAACTATGGCTACACCTTC. This sequence encodes CASSPRTGANYGYTF. V gene TRBV5-6 combines with J gene TRBJ1-2, with 9 positions matching TRBD1. CDR3 length: 15 amino acids. Per the germline V gene, CDR1 is SGHDT and CDR2 is YYEEEE. The V segment lost 4 bases and the J segment 0 bases; nucleotides outside the gene matches: 4.

Only one count was recorded for this clone. This sequence joins TRBV6-5 and TRBJ1-4, with TRBD1 matching over 7 bases. The ends lost 0 bases at V and 5 bases at J; junction bases unmatched: 6. The CDR3 has 16 amino acids. Per the germline V gene, CDR1 is MNHEY and CDR2 is SVGAGI. In DNA form, the CDR3 reads TGTGCCAGCAGTTACTCGCCCAGGGGGACCAATGAAAAACTGTTTTTT. Its translation is CASSYSPRGTNEKLFF.

The rearrangement uses TRBV9 and TRBJ2-1; D is possibly TRBD2 (5 bases). Germline CDR1 SGDLS, CDR2 YYNGEE. This CDR3 contains 14 residues. Trimming cost V 1 base and J 7 bases, with 12 bases left between them. CDR3 region: CASSVRPTGNEQFF. DNA for the CDR3: TGTGCCAGCAGCGTACGGCCCACGGGGAATGAGCAGTTCTTC.

The chain joins TRBV2 to TRBJ2-1, with D tentatively TRBD2 (5 bases). Germline V lookup: CDR1 SNHLY, CDR2 FYNNEI. With 7 bases removed from V and 3 bases from J, the gap between germline ends came to 16 bases. The CDR3 runs 15 residues. The CDR3 DNA follows: TGTGCCAGCACCCCTCAGAGCGGCCACTACAATGAGCAGTTCTTC. This codes for CASTPQSGHYNEQFF.

This clone has a handful of counts. V and J are TRBV5-1 and TRBJ2-5, with TRBD2 identical over 9 bases. V trimming: 9 bases; J trimming: 5 bases; junction bases outside the gene matches: 14. CDR1 and CDR2 (germline): SGHRS, YFSETQ. This CDR3 has 15 residues. CDR3 nucleotides: TGCGCCATCGAGACGGCTAGCGGGACCCGGGAGACCCAGTACTTC. It translates to CAIETASGTRETQYF.

The chain recombines TRBV6-1 with TRBJ2-2; D uncertain. Germline V gives CDR1 MNHNS, CDR2 SASEGT. The CDR3 has 13 residues. Trimming pared 6 bases from V and 0 bases from J, leaving 5 bases between. The CDR3 spells CASRGPNTGELFF. CDR3 nucleotides: TGTGCCAGCAGGGGTCCGAACACCGGGGAGCTGTTTTTT.

This chain joins TRBV7-3 and TRBJ2-1; 9 nucleotides match TRBD1. The CDR3 loop spans 19 amino acids. Per germline, CDR1 SGHTA and CDR2 FQGTGA. J lost 0 bases, V lost 6 bases, and 15 bases had no gene match. In DNA form, the CDR3 reads TGTGCCAGCAGTGTTTCGAGACAGGGGGAAGGGAGCTCCTACAATGAGCAGTTCTTC. Translation: CASSVSRQGEGSSYNEQFF.

V gene TRBV9 combines with J gene TRBJ1-1, with D unclear. V was cut by 1 base and J by 1 base, with 20 bases left in between. Germline V gene lookup returns CDR1 SGDLS and CDR2 YYNGEE. The CDR3 covers 18 residues. The chain's CDR3 is CASSVFGEPGKRNTEAFF. CDR3 DNA: TGTGCCAGCAGCGTATTCGGTGAACCGGGAAAGCGGAACACTGAAGCTTTCTTT.

In this sample, this clone turned up once. The V call is TRBV2, the J call TRBJ1-6; D is possibly TRBD1 (5 bases). Per the germline V gene, CDR1 is SNHLY and CDR2 is FYNNEI. The V and J ends lost 1 base and 9 bases respectively, with 19 bases between them. The CDR3 length is 17 residues. The CDR3 DNA follows: TGTGCCAGCAGTGAAGAAGGGGTGGGAGGTTTGGGTTCACCCCTCCACTTT. Encoded protein: CASSEEGVGGLGSPLHF.

V usage is TRBV19 and J usage is TRBJ2-2; 7 bases agree with TRBD2. V shed 0 bases and J 3 bases; nucleotides not matched to a gene: 13. CDR3 length: 19 residues. Per germline, CDR1 LNHDA and CDR2 SQIVND (reference sequence). The DNA for the CDR3 is TGTGCCAGTAGTATAGATCTTATTAGCGGGTGGGCCTACACCGGGGAGCTGTTTTTT. Protein: CASSIDLISGWAYTGELFF.

The rearrangement uses TRBV6-6 and TRBJ1-6, with D tentatively TRBD1 (6 bases). The germline V gene encodes CDR1 MNHNY and CDR2 SVGAGI (reference sequence). V was pared by 2 bases and J by 8 bases, with 7 bases between. The CDR3 runs 13 residues. CDR3 nucleotide sequence: TGTGCCAGCAGTTACAAGGGGGATTCACCCCTCCACTTT. It yields the protein CASSYKGDSPLHF.

V usage is TRBV5-4 and J usage is TRBJ2-5; 10 nucleotides line up with TRBD1. The J call could be wrong; TRBJ2-7 is a better fit for the DNA end. The CDR3 consists of 13 residues. CDR1 and CDR2 from the germline V gene are SGHNT and YYREEE (reference sequence). The CDR3 loop reads CATVGQGGYEQYF. The CDR3 bases are TGTGCCACCGTTGGACAGGGGGGGTACGAGCAGTACTTC.

This clone was picked up one time. The chain couples TRBV19 to TRBJ2-6; D might be TRBD2 (5 bases). Germline assignment: CDR1 LNHDA and CDR2 SQIVND (reference sequence). This CDR3 is 18 amino acids long. V shed 7 bases and J shed 0 bases, with 19 bases lying between them. The CDR3 region has the DNA TGTGCCAGTACCCGGAGAGGGTTCGGCGACTCTGGGGCCAACGTCCTGACTTTC. Translation: CASTRRGFGDSGANVLTF.

J is TRBJ1-6 and V is TRBV27; a weak D match, TRBD1 (5 bases). The CDR3 totals 14 residues. Germline V lookup: CDR1 MNHEY, CDR2 SMNVEV (reference sequence). The V end was cut by 7 bases, the J end by 7 bases, with 14 bases between. The CDR3 sequence is CASIRGRVNSPLHF. CDR3 sequence (DNA): TGTGCCAGCATCCGGGGCAGGGTGAATTCACCCCTCCACTTT.